Below are 18 T cell receptor beta chains sequenced from a single sample in a study of blood T cell repertoires in COVID-19. Profiled with immunoSEQ multiplex PCR; TCRdb holds only in-frame clones, not every one. The table lists under 70,000 clones, more than 75% of them singletons. The sequenced material came from PBMCs or T cells enriched from blood (not recorded which). Receptors were obtained from a woman aged 40 to 50 who had recovered from COVID-19.

V and J are TRBV18 and TRBJ1-6; D possibly corresponds to TRBD1 (6 bases). Trimming stripped 2 bases from V and 7 bases from J, with 12 bases between. This CDR3 is built from 15 residues. Germline assignment: CDR1 KGHSH and CDR2 LQKENI. CDR3 nucleotides: TGTGCCAGCTCACCAGTACAGGGCTTAAATTCACCCCTCCACTTT. It encodes CASSPVQGLNSPLHF.

The chain combines TRBV2 with TRBJ2-2; D remains unclear. Germline V lookup: CDR1 SNHLY, CDR2 FYNNEI. Trimming took 8 bases from V and 1 from J, leaving 8 bases between them. The CDR3 covers 13 residues. This chain's CDR3 is CASVSLNTGELFF. The CDR3, as DNA: TGTGCCAGCGTATCCTTGAACACCGGGGAGCTGTTTTTT. Based on the CDR3 plus reference TRBV2 and TRBJ2-2, the full variable domain is EPEVTQTPSHQVTQMGQEVILRCVPISNHLYFYWYRQILGQKVEFLVSFYNNEISEKSEIFDDQFSVERPDGSNFTLKIRSTKLEDSAMYFCASVSLNTGELFFGEGSRLTVL.

The J gene is TRBJ2-5, the V gene TRBV6-1; 10 positions match TRBD2. The CDR3 length is 17 residues. Germline V gives CDR1 MNHNS, CDR2 SASEGT. The trim removed 0 bases at V and 7 bases at J, leaving 11 bases unmatched. DNA for the CDR3: TGTGCCAGCAGTGAAGCCGTAATAGCGGGGGGAATCGGGACCCAGTACTTC. This gives the protein CASSEAVIAGGIGTQYF.

The chain joins TRBV5-5 to TRBJ2-1, with 8 positions matching TRBD1. Germline loops: CDR1 SGHKS, CDR2 YYEKEE (reference sequence). The CDR3 has 16 amino acids. The junction had 7 bases not matched to a gene; V was cut back by 2 bases and J by 3 bases. CDR3 nucleotide sequence: TGTGCCAGCAGCTTAGCGACAGGGGCGATCTACAATGAGCAGTTCTTC. Amino acid sequence: CASSLATGAIYNEQFF.

V is TRBV18 and J is TRBJ1-2, with a tentative D call TRBD1 (6 bases). Germline V gives CDR1 KGHSH, CDR2 LQKENI. This CDR3 comprises 13 residues. V dropped 5 bases and J dropped 2 bases, with 9 bases sitting between them. The CDR3 here is CASSSGVNYGYTF. The CDR3 DNA reads as TGTGCCAGCTCATCAGGGGTAAACTATGGCTACACCTTC.

This clone turned up a few times. The rearrangement uses TRBV5-4 and TRBJ2-7; 10 bases match TRBD1. J gave up 5 bases and V 4 bases, and 6 bases lay outside the gene matches. The CDR3 has 14 amino acids. The germline V gene has CDR1 SGHNT and CDR2 YYREEE (reference sequence). Here the CDR3 DNA reads TGTGCCAGCAGCCCCGGGACAGGGGTAAACGAGCAGTACTTC. It is translated as CASSPGTGVNEQYF.

The chain links TRBV29-1 to TRBJ2-3, with a tentative D call TRBD1 (5 bases). Deletions cut 3 bases from V and 4 bases from J, with 11 bases between. Germline-derived CDR1 and CDR2 are SQVTM and ANQGSEA. This CDR3 has 13 amino acids. CDR3 sequence reads: CSVDQGVADTQYF. In DNA form, the CDR3 reads TGCAGCGTTGATCAGGGCGTTGCAGATACGCAGTATTTT.

J is TRBJ2-7 and V is TRBV19; TRBD2 is a possible D gene (5 bases). The CDR3 loop spans 12 amino acids. The germline V gene has CDR1 LNHDA and CDR2 SQIVND (reference sequence). Deletions cut 10 bases from V and 2 bases from J, with 12 bases between. CDR3 sequence: CATHVRAYEQYF. The CDR3 DNA reads as TGTGCCACCCATGTGAGGGCCTACGAGCAGTACTTC.

This clone was seen only once. The chain is built from TRBV6-6 and TRBJ1-1; D uncertain. The CDR3 is made up of 14 amino acids. V lost 7 bases to trimming and J lost 0 bases, with 12 bases between them. The germline V gene encodes CDR1 MNHNY and CDR2 SVGAGI (reference sequence). The CDR3 nucleotides are TGTGCCAGCACTACCGCGGTGTTGAACACTGAAGCTTTCTTT. This encodes CASTTAVLNTEAFF.

This rearrangement joins TRBV11-2 to TRBJ2-2, with TRBD2 matching over 7 bases. The CDR3 has 15 residues. The J segment lost 3 bases and the V segment lost 5 bases, leaving 6 bases of the junction unmatched. CDR1 is SGHAT, CDR2 FQNNGV, per germline. The CDR3 region has the DNA TGTGCCAGCAGCCTGACGGGGGGAGACACCGGGGAGCTGTTTTTT. Amino acid sequence: CASSLTGGDTGELFF.

The genes are TRBV3-1 (or the pseudogene TRBV3-2) and TRBJ2-1, with D perhaps matching TRBD2 (6 bases). The CDR3 consists of 12 residues. Trimming removed 4 bases at V and 9 bases at J, with 10 bases between. Germline loops: CDR1 LGHDT, CDR2 YNNKEL (reference sequence). DNA of the CDR3: TGTGCCAGCAGCCGGGACTGGGGTGAGCAGTTCTTC. Protein sequence: CASSRDWGEQFF.

The chain recombines TRBV5-6 with TRBJ2-7; D is perhaps TRBD2 (6 bases). Trimming shortened V by 0 bases and J by 6 bases, and 16 bases separated the two germline ends. In germline, CDR1 is SGHDT, CDR2 YYEEEE. CDR3 length equals 15 residues. The CDR3 protein is CASSLDGGFLPEQYF. CDR3 bases: TGTGCCAGCAGCTTGGACGGGGGATTTCTCCCCGAGCAGTACTTC.

The chain links TRBV7-2 to TRBJ1-1, with 9 bases matching TRBD1. The CDR3 sequence is 16 residues long. V was pared by 1 base and J by 11 bases, with 14 bases of the junction left unmatched. Germline assignment: CDR1 SGHTA and CDR2 FQGNSA. CDR3 in amino acids: CASSLVVVDRGLEAFF. The DNA of the CDR3 is TGTGCCAGCAGCTTAGTAGTAGTGGACAGGGGATTGGAGGCTTTCTTT.

V and J are TRBV5-1 and TRBJ1-1; D perhaps matches TRBD1 (5 bases). Germline V lookup: CDR1 SGHRS, CDR2 YFSETQ. V lost 4 bases and J 6 bases, leaving 22 bases between the germline ends. The CDR3 is 16 residues long. CDR3 in DNA: TGCGCCAGCAGCGTAGGGCCCCAGACAGTGGTTGCTGAAGCTTTCTTT. Translating gives CASSVGPQTVVAEAFF.

This chain joins TRBV5-5 and TRBJ1-6; D ambiguous. Trimming removed 0 bases at V and 6 bases at J, with 10 bases between. The germline V gene has CDR1 SGHKS and CDR2 YYEKEE (reference sequence). The CDR3 consists of 15 residues. DNA of the CDR3: TGTGCCAGCAGCTTGGCCCAGACATCTAATTCACCCCTCCACTTT. Translation gives CASSLAQTSNSPLHF. Supplemented by reference TRBV5-5 and TRBJ1-6, the full variable domain reads DAGVTQSPTHLIKTRGQQVTLRCSPISGHKSVSWYQQVLGQGPQFIFQYYEKEERGRGNFPDRFSARQFPNYSSELNVNALLLGDSALYLCASSLAQTSNSPLHFGNGTRLTVT.

This clone was found a few times. The chain employs TRBV21-1 and TRBJ2-7; the D segment call TRBD1 is taken from the table without a DNA check. TRBV21-1 is designated a pseudogene. The CDR3 length is 11 residues. CDR3: CAIHHPYEQYF. For the CDR3, the DNA is TGTGCCATCCATCATCCCTACGAGCAGTACTTC.

This chain joins TRBV11-2 and TRBJ1-5; 11 nucleotides align to TRBD1. CDR1 is SGHAT, CDR2 FQNNGV, per germline. The CDR3 totals 15 residues. The trim removed 5 bases at V and 7 bases at J, leaving 7 bases unmatched. CDR3 sequence: CASSRGQGARQPQHF. As DNA, the CDR3 is TGTGCCAGCAGCCGTGGACAGGGGGCGAGGCAGCCCCAGCATTTT.

The chain joins TRBV6-5 to TRBJ1-5; TRBD1 agrees at 8 bases. V shed 7 bases and J 3 bases; nucleotides not matched to a gene: 5. The CDR3 is 14 residues long. In germline, CDR1 is MNHEY, CDR2 SVGAGI. CDR3 amino acids: CASKDRADNQPQHF. CDR3 nucleotide sequence: TGTGCCAGCAAGGACAGGGCGGACAATCAGCCCCAGCATTTT.